Listed below are T cell receptor beta chains from one sample, sequenced in a study of radiation and T cells in renal cell carcinoma. Assay: immunoSEQ multiplex PCR; the TCRdb copy retains only in-frame clones and omits some. The sample lists just under 80,000 clones; 65% to 90% were seen once. Sequencing used blood, obtained from a patient whose treatment included radiotherapy and nephrectomy. Receptors were obtained from a woman aged 50 to 65 with renal cell carcinoma. Both conserved end residues are part of each CDR3. The order of the fields is clone size, V gene, D gene, J gene, CDR3 DNA, CDR3 protein. A D gene is named only where the DNA matches it firmly. Rows may omit the clone size; those that give it use once, few, many or a size class.

>-|TRBV7-2|-|TRBJ2-5
TGTGCCAGCAGCTTAAACAGCCAAGAGACCCAGTACTTC
CASSLNSQETQYF
>few|TRBV7-2|-|TRBJ2-3
TGTGCCAGCGTCATTCCCTGGTTTGAGGGACCAGATACGCAGTATTTT
CASVIPWFEGPDTQYF
>-|TRBV9|TRBD1|TRBJ2-7
TGTGCCAGCAGCGTTGACAGGGGCGAGCAGTACTTC
CASSVDRGEQYF
>-|TRBV2|-|TRBJ2-5
TGTGCCAGCAGTGAGGTCCGGGGCCAAGAGACCCAGTACTTC
CASSEVRGQETQYF
>-|TRBV11-3|-|TRBJ2-7
TGTGCCAGCAGCTTAGACAGGGGGGAGGAGCAGTACTTC
CASSLDRGEEQYF
>-|TRBV4-2|TRBD1|TRBJ1-4
TGTGCCAGCAGCCTCATAGACAGGGGCCCGAATGAAAAACTGTTTTTT
CASSLIDRGPNEKLFF
>-|TRBV5-1|-|TRBJ2-1
TGCGCCAGCAGCTTGGGTCAGTTCGACAATGAGCAGTTCTTC
CASSLGQFDNEQFF
>-|TRBV5-4|TRBD1|TRBJ1-1
TGTGCCAGCAGCACCAACAGGGGTACCACTGAAGCTTTCTTT
CASSTNRGTTEAFF
>-|TRBV30|TRBD1|TRBJ1-4
TGTGCCTCGGGACAGACTAATGAAAAACTGTTTTTT
CASGQTNEKLFF
>-|TRBV2|-|TRBJ2-1
TGTGCCAGCAGTTGGGATAGGGGGAATGAGCAGTTCTTC
CASSWDRGNEQFF
>-|TRBV10-3|-|TRBJ2-3
TGTGCCATCAGGGGAAAGGACGGCCGCACAGATACGCAGTATTTT
CAIRGKDGRTDTQYF
>once|TRBV9|TRBD1|TRBJ1-2
TGTGCCAGCAGCGTTGGGACAGCTAACTATGGCTACACCTTC
CASSVGTANYGYTF
>-|TRBV10-3|-|TRBJ1-3
TGTGCCATCAGCCCCGGTGGAGGCTCTGGAAACACCATATATTTT
CAISPGGGSGNTIYF
>once|TRBV2|-|TRBJ1-5
TGTGCCAGCACCAACGGGGGCGGTTTGTTACAGCCCCAGCATTTT
CASTNGGGLLQPQHF
>-|TRBV14|-|TRBJ2-5
TGTGCCAGCAGCTTGAACAGGGAAGAGACCCAGTACTTC
CASSLNREETQYF
>-|TRBV7-2|TRBD2|TRBJ2-3
TGTGCCAGCAGCTTAGCCGGGGGGGACCCAGATACGCAGTATTTT
CASSLAGGDPDTQYF
>once|TRBV10-2|TRBD1|TRBJ2-7
TGCGCCAGCACCGACAGGGATCTTTCGGGCGAGCAGTACTTC
CASTDRDLSGEQYF
>-|TRBV2|-|TRBJ2-5
TGTGCCAGCAGCCCTCGGACTGAAGAGACCCAGTACTTC
CASSPRTEETQYF
>-|TRBV9|TRBD1|TRBJ2-7
TGTGCCAGCAGCCCACAGGGGGTAGGCCTCTACGAGCAGTACTTC
CASSPQGVGLYEQYF
>-|TRBV21-1|-|TRBJ2-7
TGTGCCAGCACCCAGGTCTTTTATCCGGGGACAGGGGGCTACGAGCAGTACTTC
CASTQVFYPGTGGYEQYF
>-|TRBV5-1|-|TRBJ2-2
TGCGCCAGCAGCTTGGCCGTGGGTGGCACCGGGGAGCTGTTTTTT
CASSLAVGGTGELFF
>-|TRBV6-1|TRBD1|TRBJ2-1
TGTGCCAGCAGTTCACCGGGACAGGGGCGCGATGAGCAGTTCTTC
CASSSPGQGRDEQFF
>once|TRBV7-2|-|TRBJ2-5
TGTGCCAGCAGCTCATCGGCCGGACCCCGAAAAGAGACCCAGTACTTC
CASSSSAGPRKETQYF
>few|TRBV6-5|-|TRBJ1-1
TGTGCCAGCAGCGCCCTGGGGAACACTGAAGCTTTCTTT
CASSALGNTEAFF
>-|TRBV2|-|TRBJ1-2
TGTGCCAGCAGTGAGGGGGGAATCGGAAACTATGGCTACACCTTC
CASSEGGIGNYGYTF
>-|TRBV5-4|TRBD2|TRBJ2-3
TGTGCCAGCAGCTCCTGGCTAGCGGGAAGATCAGATACGCAGTATTTT
CASSSWLAGRSDTQYF
>once|TRBV19|TRBD2|TRBJ2-1
TGTGCCAGTAGTGTCAGCGGGAACTACAATGAGCAGTTCTTC
CASSVSGNYNEQFF
>-|TRBV11-2|-|TRBJ2-5
TGTGCCAGCAGCCCGGACACCCGAGAGACCCAGTACTTC
CASSPDTRETQYF
>-|TRBV6-6|TRBD1|TRBJ1-4
TGTGCCAGCAGTTACGACAGGGGGAATGAAAAACTGTTTTTT
CASSYDRGNEKLFF
>-|TRBV12-5|-|TRBJ2-5
TGTGCTAGTGGTTCGATCTTCTGGGGAGTGGAGACCCAGTACTTC
CASGSIFWGVETQYF
>-|TRBV15|-|TRBJ1-4
TGTGCCACCAGCAGAGAACGTGAAAAACTGTTTTTT
CATSREREKLFF
>-|TRBV5-6|-|TRBJ2-7
TGTGCCAGCAGCTTGGAAGACTACGAGCAGTACTTC
CASSLEDYEQYF
>once|TRBV19|TRBD2|TRBJ2-3
TGTGCCAGTAGTATAGTAGCGGGGGGGCGAACAGATACGCAGTATTTT
CASSIVAGGRTDTQYF
>-|TRBV29-1|-|TRBJ1-3
TGCAGCGTTGTGGGCCCAGCTACTGGAAACACCATATATTTT
CSVVGPATGNTIYF
>-|TRBV19|-|TRBJ2-1
TGTGCCAGTAGTCTAGGGACCGCCGAGCAGTTCTTC
CASSLGTAEQFF
>-|TRBV28|TRBD1|TRBJ2-4
TGTGCCAGCAGTTCCGGACAGGGAGTTTACTTC
CASSSGQGVYF
>-|TRBV7-2|TRBD1|TRBJ2-2
TGTGCCAGCAGCCTGACAGGGGGGAGCACCGGGGAGCTGTTTTTT
CASSLTGGSTGELFF
>-|TRBV7-2|TRBD2|TRBJ2-1
TGTGCCAGCAGCTTAAGACGCGGGGGGGCCGATGAGCAGTTCTTC
CASSLRRGGADEQFF
>-|TRBV28|-|TRBJ1-4
TGTGCCAGCAGATTCGACCGGGATTCAACTAATGAAAAACTGTTTTTT
CASRFDRDSTNEKLFF
>once|TRBV6-1|TRBD2|TRBJ2-5
TGTGCCAGCAGGATAGGACTAGCGGGCCAAGAGACCCAGTACTTC
CASRIGLAGQETQYF
>-|TRBV19|-|TRBJ2-7
TGTGCCAGTAGTATAGATTGGGGACCTGCACGACAGGACGAGCAGTACTTC
CASSIDWGPARQDEQYF
>-|TRBV5-6|TRBD1|TRBJ2-1
TGTGCCAGCAGTCCTTACCTGACAGGGGGATCCTCGTACAATGAGCAGTTCTTC
CASSPYLTGGSSYNEQFF
>-|TRBV5-1|TRBD2|TRBJ2-3
TGCGCCAGCAGCTTGGCCGAAGCGGGGGATACGCAGTATTTT
CASSLAEAGDTQYF
>-|TRBV9|TRBD2|TRBJ2-1
TGTGCCAGCTTGGGGTCGACTAGCGGGGACAATGAGCAGTTCTTC
CASLGSTSGDNEQFF
>-|TRBV2|-|TRBJ2-7
TGTGCCAGCAGTGAACATCAGGACCTCTCGCAGTACTTC
CASSEHQDLSQYF
>once|TRBV19|-|TRBJ1-6
TGTGCCAGTAGTATTAATCCCGGAACAGCTTATAATTCACCCCTCCACTTT
CASSINPGTAYNSPLHF
>-|TRBV5-8|-|TRBJ2-2
TGTGCCAGCAGGGATTTGACCCTCGCGAACACCGGGGAGCTGTTTTTT
CASRDLTLANTGELFF
>-|TRBV28|-|TRBJ1-4
TGTGCCAGCCAAATTAATGAAAAACTGTTTTTT
CASQINEKLFF
>-|TRBV7-8|-|TRBJ1-1
TGTGCCAGCAGCTTAGGCCAGCTTAACACTGAAGCTTTCTTT
CASSLGQLNTEAFF
>-|TRBV2|-|TRBJ2-7
TGTGCCAGCAAGAAGGACCAGTTTTCCTACGAGCAGTACTTC
CASKKDQFSYEQYF
>-|TRBV27|-|TRBJ2-4
TGTGTCAGCAGTTTTGGGGTCGGAAACATTCAGTACTTC
CVSSFGVGNIQYF
>once|TRBV5-1|TRBD1|TRBJ1-1
TGCGCCAGCAGCTTTCAGGGGGCGGACACTGAAGCTTTCTTT
CASSFQGADTEAFF
>-|TRBV19|-|TRBJ1-5
TGTGCCAGTAGTATTCATGTCGGCAATCAGCCCCAGCATTTT
CASSIHVGNQPQHF
>few|TRBV28|-|TRBJ1-2
TGTGCCAGCACCCTGCAGGGGTCCTATGGCTACACCTTC
CASTLQGSYGYTF
>-|TRBV6-5|-|TRBJ1-2
TGTGCCAGCAGTTACCACCGGGCCTCGGGTGGCTACACCTTC
CASSYHRASGGYTF
>few|TRBV4-1|-|TRBJ1-1
TGCGCCAGCAGCCAAGAAGCGGGAATCAGCACTGAAGCTTTCTTT
CASSQEAGISTEAFF
>once|TRBV2|-|TRBJ1-5
TGTGCCAGCAGTGATGGGGATCAGCCCCAGCATTTT
CASSDGDQPQHF
>-|TRBV9|-|TRBJ2-7
TGTGCCAGCAGCTCCTCCGCCCCCTACGAGCAGTACTTC
CASSSSAPYEQYF
>-|TRBV4-3|-|TRBJ2-7
TGCGCCAGCAGCCAAGAAAGCATGCTATCCTACGAGCAGTACTTC
CASSQESMLSYEQYF